The rows below give T cell receptor beta chains drawn from one sample of a study of shared clonotypes between healthy human individuals. The table came from immunoSEQ multiplex PCR; TCRdb's copy has only in-frame clones and leaves some out. The sample contains 640,000 or so clones, approximately 75% of which appear only once. The sample taken for sequencing was memory CD4+ T cells sorted from blood. The receptors were sampled from a woman under 40 in good health. The CDR3 runs from the conserved cysteine through the conserved F or W. A D gene is named only where the DNA matches it firmly. Expanded clones are given a class, and other clones once, few, many or no size at all.

V	size	J	D	DNA	CDR3
TRBV30	-	TRBJ2-1	TRBD2	TGTGCCTGGAGATCCGGACTAGCGGGAGTCTCCCTCTCCTACAATGAGCAGTTCTTC	CAWRSGLAGVSLSYNEQFF
TRBV30	-	TRBJ1-5	-	TGTGCCTGGAGCCCAGGGGCCAATCAGCCCCAGCATTTT	CAWSPGANQPQHF
TRBV25-1	-	TRBJ1-4	-	TGTGCCAGCAGTACAGGGCTTAATGAAAAACTGTTTTTT	CASSTGLNEKLFF
TRBV9	-	TRBJ2-3	-	TGTGCCAGCAGCGTAGGGCTGGAACGCACAGATACGCAGTATTTT	CASSVGLERTDTQYF
TRBV7-9	-	TRBJ2-2	-	TGTGCCAGCAGACAGGGTTTCACCGGGGAGCTGTTTTTT	CASRQGFTGELFF
TRBV4-1	once	TRBJ2-7	TRBD2	TGCGCCAGCAGCCAAGGCGGCTGGGGACTAGCTAGGGGCGAGCAGTACTTC	CASSQGGWGLARGEQYF
TRBV18	many	TRBJ2-5	-	TGTGCCAGCTCGAAGCAGGGGACAGAGACCCAGTACTTC	CASSKQGTETQYF
TRBV27	-	TRBJ2-2	-	TGTGCCAGCAGTTTTCGTGGTGGGGGGTCCGGGGAGCTGTTTTTT	CASSFRGGGSGELFF
TRBV23-1	-	TRBJ2-5	TRBD1	TGCGCCAGCAGTCCCCCGGGACAGGGAGGCCGAGAGACCCAGTACTTC	CASSPPGQGGRETQYF
TRBV7-9	-	TRBJ1-6	-	TGTGCCAGCAGCTTAGATAGGGACTCACCCCTCCACTTT	CASSLDRDSPLHF
TRBV19	-	TRBJ2-5	TRBD1	TGTGCCAGTAGTATGGACAGGGGAACAGAGACCCAGTACTTC	CASSMDRGTETQYF
TRBV5-8	-	TRBJ1-1	-	TGTGCCAGCAGCTTGGGACGGGGCAGGATTGAAGCTTTCTTT	CASSLGRGRIEAFF
TRBV10-3	-	TRBJ2-7	TRBD2	TGTGCCATCAGTGCCGCTAGCGGGAGTTACGAGCAGTACTTC	CAISAASGSYEQYF
TRBV19	once	TRBJ2-4	-	TGTGCCAGTAGTATAGGCAGGGAGTGGGCCAAAAACATTCAGTACTTC	CASSIGREWAKNIQYF
TRBV27	-	TRBJ2-3	-	TGTGCCAGCAGTTTAAGCGGGAGCACAGATACGCAGTATTTT	CASSLSGSTDTQYF
TRBV28	-	TRBJ2-1	TRBD1	TGTGCCAGCACCCGGGACAGGGGTTACAATGAGCAGTTCTTC	CASTRDRGYNEQFF
TRBV25-1	many	TRBJ2-3	-	TGTGCCAGCAGGGTGGCAGTAGAAGATACGCAGTATTTT	CASRVAVEDTQYF
TRBV29-1	-	TRBJ1-2	-	TGCAGCGTAGGGGATTCGGGTGGCTACACCTTC	CSVGDSGGYTF
TRBV19	-	TRBJ2-1	-	TGTGCCAGTAGTTCAGACAGATACAATGAGCAGTTCTTC	CASSSDRYNEQFF
TRBV11-1	-	TRBJ1-1	-	TGTGCCAGCAGCTTCCAGACAAGTAGGAACACTGAAGCTTTCTTT	CASSFQTSRNTEAFF
TRBV6-1	-	TRBJ1-5	TRBD1	TGTGCCAGCAGTGAACTAGAGCCGGGACAGGGCCCCAATCAGCCCCAGCATTTT	CASSELEPGQGPNQPQHF
TRBV6-5	-	TRBJ2-7	-	TGTGCCAGCAGCAGAATGGGCGGTACCTACGAGCAGTACTTC	CASSRMGGTYEQYF
TRBV7-2	-	TRBJ2-7	-	TGTGCCAGCAGCCCAATAAGCTCCTACGAGCAGTACTTC	CASSPISSYEQYF
TRBV30	-	TRBJ2-3	-	TGTGCCTGGAGTGCGCGGGGACTTCATACGACAGATACGCAGTATTTT	CAWSARGLHTTDTQYF
TRBV7-8	-	TRBJ2-1	TRBD2	TGTGCCAGCAGCTTACGTGGGACTAGCGGGAGTATCCATGAGCAGTTCTTC	CASSLRGTSGSIHEQFF
TRBV7-7	-	TRBJ2-2	-	TGTGCCAGCAGCTTAGTGGAAGGGTTCGGCGGGGAGCTGTTTTTT	CASSLVEGFGGELFF
TRBV28	-	TRBJ2-7	TRBD2	TGTGCCAGCAGTAAGGTCGGGAGGCCGTCCTACGAGCAGTACTTC	CASSKVGRPSYEQYF
TRBV5-1	-	TRBJ2-5	-	TGCGCCAGCAGCGACCGGTTGACCCAGTACTTC	CASSDRLTQYF
TRBV2	-	TRBJ1-2	-	TGTGCCAGCAGTGAAAGGGATAGGGGCTACACCTTC	CASSERDRGYTF
TRBV7-9	few	TRBJ2-7	TRBD1	TGTGCCAGCAGCGTAGCCGGGGACAGCCCCAGAGAGCAGTACTTC	CASSVAGDSPREQYF
TRBV6-5	-	TRBJ1-3	TRBD1	TGTGCCAGCAGAAGGACAGGGGCTAAGAACACCATATATTTT	CASRRTGAKNTIYF
TRBV28	once	TRBJ2-2	-	TGTGCCAGCAGTTTAGGGGCAGGGAGAGGGACCGGGGAGCTGTTTTTT	CASSLGAGRGTGELFF
TRBV5-1	-	TRBJ2-3	-	TGCGCCAGCAGCCTCAATCCCCCTCCCGACACAGATACGCAGTATTTT	CASSLNPPPDTDTQYF
TRBV25-1	few	TRBJ2-1	TRBD2	TGTGCCAGCCACGGGACAACTAGCGGGAGGGATTACAATGAGCAGTTCTTC	CASHGTTSGRDYNEQFF
TRBV6-5	medium-sized	TRBJ2-2	-	TGTGCCACACGGCCCCAGACCGGGGAGCTGTTTTTT	CATRPQTGELFF
TRBV2	-	TRBJ2-2	TRBD2	TGTGCCAGCAGTTCCGCCGGGACTAGTCTCACCGGGGAGCTGTTTTTT	CASSSAGTSLTGELFF
TRBV7-9	few	TRBJ2-2	-	TGTGCCAGCAGATACAGGGTCACCGGGGAGCTGTTTTTT	CASRYRVTGELFF
TRBV2	once	TRBJ2-2	-	TGTGCCAGCAGTGAAAGTGACAGGACCGAGGCCGGGGAGCTGTTTTTT	CASSESDRTEAGELFF
TRBV6-1	-	TRBJ1-2	-	TGTGCCAGCAGTGGGCCTACAGGGCCCCTTACCTATGGCTACACCTTC	CASSGPTGPLTYGYTF
TRBV6-6	-	TRBJ2-7	TRBD2	TGTGCCAGTGGCCGGGAGGGGTCCTACGAGCAGTACTTC	CASGREGSYEQYF
TRBV6-4	-	TRBJ2-7	-	TGTGCCAGCAGTGATGGTCCTTCGGCACATTCCCACTACGAGCAGTACTTC	CASSDGPSAHSHYEQYF
TRBV7-6	-	TRBJ2-7	-	TGTGCCAGCAGCTTACATCCGGGATCCTACGAGCAGTACTTC	CASSLHPGSYEQYF
TRBV4-1	once	TRBJ2-5	TRBD1	TGCGCCAGCAGCCAGGGGGACAGGGGGCTTTCAACTCAAGAGACCCAGTACTTC	CASSQGDRGLSTQETQYF